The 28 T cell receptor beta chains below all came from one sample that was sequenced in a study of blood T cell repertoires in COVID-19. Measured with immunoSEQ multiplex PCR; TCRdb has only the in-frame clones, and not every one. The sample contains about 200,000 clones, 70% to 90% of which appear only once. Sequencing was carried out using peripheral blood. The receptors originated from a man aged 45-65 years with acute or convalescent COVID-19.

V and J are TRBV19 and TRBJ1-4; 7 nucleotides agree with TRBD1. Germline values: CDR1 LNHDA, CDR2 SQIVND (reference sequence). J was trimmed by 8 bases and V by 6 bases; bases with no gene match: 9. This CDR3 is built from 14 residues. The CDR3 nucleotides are TGTGCCAGTAGGACCCGGGACAGTAGGGAAAAACTGTTTTTT. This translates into CASRTRDSREKLFF.

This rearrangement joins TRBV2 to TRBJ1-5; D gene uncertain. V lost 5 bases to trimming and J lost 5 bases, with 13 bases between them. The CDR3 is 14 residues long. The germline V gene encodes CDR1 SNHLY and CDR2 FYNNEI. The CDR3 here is CASSSNPGYQPQHF. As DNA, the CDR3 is TGTGCCAGCAGTAGTAACCCGGGATATCAGCCCCAGCATTTT.

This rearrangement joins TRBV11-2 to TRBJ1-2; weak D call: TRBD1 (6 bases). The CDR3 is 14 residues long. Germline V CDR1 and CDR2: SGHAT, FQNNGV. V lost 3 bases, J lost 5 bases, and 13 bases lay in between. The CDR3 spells CASSFLGARYGYTF. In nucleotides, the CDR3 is TGTGCCAGCAGCTTTCTGGGGGCGCGATATGGCTACACCTTC. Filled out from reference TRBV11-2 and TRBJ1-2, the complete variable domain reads EAGVAQSPRYKIIEKRQSVAFWCNPISGHATLYWYQQILGQGPKLLIQFQNNGVVDDSQLPKDRFSAERLKGVDSTLKIQPAKLEDSAVYLCASSFLGARYGYTFGSGTRLTVV.

In DNA, the CDR3 is TGTGCCAGCAGCCCACGGACTAGCGGGGGTTTCACAGATACGCAGTATTTT. Its translation is CASSPRTSGGFTDTQYF. This sequence joins TRBV5-6 and TRBJ2-3; TRBD2 matches at 13 bases. Looked up from germline, CDR1 is SGHDT and CDR2 is YYEEEE. Trimming removed 4 bases from V and 2 bases from J; junction bases left unmatched: 7. The CDR3 consists of 17 residues.

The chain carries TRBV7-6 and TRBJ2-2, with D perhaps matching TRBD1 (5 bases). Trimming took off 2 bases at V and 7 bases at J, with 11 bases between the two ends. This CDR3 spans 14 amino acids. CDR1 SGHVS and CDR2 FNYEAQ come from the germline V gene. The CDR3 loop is CASSLIQGSGELFF. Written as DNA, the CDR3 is TGTGCCAGCAGCTTAATCCAGGGCAGCGGGGAGCTGTTTTTT.

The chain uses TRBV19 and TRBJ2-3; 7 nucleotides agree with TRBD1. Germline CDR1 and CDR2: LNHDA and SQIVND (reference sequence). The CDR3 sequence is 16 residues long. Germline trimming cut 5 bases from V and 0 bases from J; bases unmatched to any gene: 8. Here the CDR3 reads CASSLGTVPSTDTQYF. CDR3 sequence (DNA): TGTGCCAGTAGTCTTGGGACAGTTCCTAGCACAGATACGCAGTATTTT.

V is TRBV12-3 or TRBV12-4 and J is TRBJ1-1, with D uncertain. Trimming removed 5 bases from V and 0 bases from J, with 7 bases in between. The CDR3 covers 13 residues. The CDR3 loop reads CASSTVMNTEAFF. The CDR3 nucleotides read TGTGCCAGCAGTACAGTAATGAACACTGAAGCTTTCTTT.

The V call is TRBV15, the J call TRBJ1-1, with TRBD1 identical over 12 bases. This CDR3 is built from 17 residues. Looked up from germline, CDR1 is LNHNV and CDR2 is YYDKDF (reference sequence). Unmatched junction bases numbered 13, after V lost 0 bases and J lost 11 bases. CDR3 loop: CATSREALGGQGASAFF. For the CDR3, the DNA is TGTGCCACCAGCAGAGAAGCGTTAGGGGGACAGGGGGCATCGGCTTTCTTT.

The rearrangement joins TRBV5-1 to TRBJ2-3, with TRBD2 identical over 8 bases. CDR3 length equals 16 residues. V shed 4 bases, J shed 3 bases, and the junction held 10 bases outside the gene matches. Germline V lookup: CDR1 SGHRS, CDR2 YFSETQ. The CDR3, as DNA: TGCGCCAGCAGCCCGGGACTAGTGGGGGGAACAGATACGCAGTATTTT. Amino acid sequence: CASSPGLVGGTDTQYF.

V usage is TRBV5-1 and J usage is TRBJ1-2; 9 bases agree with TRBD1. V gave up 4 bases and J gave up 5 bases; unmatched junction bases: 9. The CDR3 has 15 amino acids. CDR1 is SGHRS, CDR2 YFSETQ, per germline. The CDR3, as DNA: TGCGCCAGCAGCACCACAGGGGGCGCGGGTTATGGCTACACCTTC. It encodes CASSTTGGAGYGYTF. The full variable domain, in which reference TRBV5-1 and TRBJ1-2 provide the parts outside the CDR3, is KAGVTQTPRYLIKTRGQQVTLSCSPISGHRSVSWYQQTPGQGLQFLFEYFSETQRNKGNFPGRFSGRQFSNSRSEMNVSTLELGDSALYLCASSTTGGAGYGYTFGSGTRLTVV.

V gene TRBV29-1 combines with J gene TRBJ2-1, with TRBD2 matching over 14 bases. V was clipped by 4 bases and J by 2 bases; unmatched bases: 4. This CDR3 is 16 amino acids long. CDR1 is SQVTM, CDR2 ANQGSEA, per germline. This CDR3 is CSVGATSGRAYNEQFF. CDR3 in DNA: TGCAGCGTTGGCGCGACTAGCGGGAGGGCCTACAATGAGCAGTTCTTC.

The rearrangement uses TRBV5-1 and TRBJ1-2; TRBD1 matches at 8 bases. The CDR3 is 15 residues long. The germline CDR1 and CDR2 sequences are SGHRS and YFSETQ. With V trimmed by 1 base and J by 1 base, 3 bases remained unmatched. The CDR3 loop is CASSLTGGLNYGYTF. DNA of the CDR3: TGCGCCAGCAGCTTGACAGGGGGTCTTAACTATGGCTACACCTTC.

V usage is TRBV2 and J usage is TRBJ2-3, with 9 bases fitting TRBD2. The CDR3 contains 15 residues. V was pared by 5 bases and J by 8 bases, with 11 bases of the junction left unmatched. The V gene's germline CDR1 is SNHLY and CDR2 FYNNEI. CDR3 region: CASSSGSGGPGTQYF. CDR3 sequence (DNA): TGTGCCAGCAGTTCAGGTAGCGGGGGCCCCGGTACGCAGTATTTT.

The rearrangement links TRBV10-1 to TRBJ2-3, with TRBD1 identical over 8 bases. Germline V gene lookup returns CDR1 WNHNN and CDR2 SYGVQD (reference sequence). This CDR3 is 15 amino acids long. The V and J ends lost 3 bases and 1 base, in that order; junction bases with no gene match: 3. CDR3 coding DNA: TGCGCCAGCAGTGACGTGGGACAGGGCACAGATACGCAGTATTTT. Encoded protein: CASSDVGQGTDTQYF.

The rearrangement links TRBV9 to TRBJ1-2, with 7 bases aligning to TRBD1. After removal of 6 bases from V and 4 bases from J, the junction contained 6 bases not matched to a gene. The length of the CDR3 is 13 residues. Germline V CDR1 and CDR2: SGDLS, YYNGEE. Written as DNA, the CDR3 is TGTGCCAGCACCGGACAGGCGGGCTATGGCTACACCTTC. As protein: CASTGQAGYGYTF. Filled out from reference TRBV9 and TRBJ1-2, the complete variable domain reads DSGVTQTPKHLITATGQRVTLRCSPRSGDLSVYWYQQSLDQGLQFLIQYYNGEERAKGNILERFSAQQFPDLHSELNLSSLELGDSALYFCASTGQAGYGYTFGSGTRLTVV.

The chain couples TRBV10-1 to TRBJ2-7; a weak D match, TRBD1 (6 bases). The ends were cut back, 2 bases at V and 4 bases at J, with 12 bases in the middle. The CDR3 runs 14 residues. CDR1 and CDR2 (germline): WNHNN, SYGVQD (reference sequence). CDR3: CASSERATGYEQYF. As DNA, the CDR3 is TGCGCCAGCAGTGAGAGGGCCACAGGGTACGAGCAGTACTTC.

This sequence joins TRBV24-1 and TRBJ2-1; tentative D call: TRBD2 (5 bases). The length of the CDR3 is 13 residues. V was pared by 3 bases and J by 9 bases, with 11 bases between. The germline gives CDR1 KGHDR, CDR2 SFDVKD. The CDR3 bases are TGTGCCACCAGTGATGAGGGTTTCGGTGAGCAGTTCTTC. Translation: CATSDEGFGEQFF.

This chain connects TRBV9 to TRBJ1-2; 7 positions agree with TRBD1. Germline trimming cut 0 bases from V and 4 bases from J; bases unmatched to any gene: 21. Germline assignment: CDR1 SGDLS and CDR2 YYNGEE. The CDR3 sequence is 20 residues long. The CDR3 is CASSVARGHHSRGEGYGYTF. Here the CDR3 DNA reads TGTGCCAGCAGCGTAGCCCGGGGACACCACTCCAGGGGGGAAGGCTATGGCTACACCTTC.

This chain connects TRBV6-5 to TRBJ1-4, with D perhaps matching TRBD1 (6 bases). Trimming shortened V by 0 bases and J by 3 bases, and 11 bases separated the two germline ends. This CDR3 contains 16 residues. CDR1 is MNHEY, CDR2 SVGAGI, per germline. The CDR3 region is CASSYSGGESNEKLFF. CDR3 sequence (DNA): TGTGCCAGCAGTTACTCAGGGGGGGAATCTAATGAAAAACTGTTTTTT.

As DNA, the CDR3 is TGTGCCAGCAGCCATCTACCCACTAACTATGGCTACACCTTC. It translates to CASSHLPTNYGYTF. This chain links TRBV3-1 (or the pseudogene TRBV3-2) with TRBJ1-2, with D unresolved. CDR3 length equals 14 residues. The germline V and J ends were trimmed by 3 bases and 0 bases, with 8 bases remaining between them. Looked up from germline, CDR1 is LGHDT and CDR2 is YNNKEL (reference sequence).

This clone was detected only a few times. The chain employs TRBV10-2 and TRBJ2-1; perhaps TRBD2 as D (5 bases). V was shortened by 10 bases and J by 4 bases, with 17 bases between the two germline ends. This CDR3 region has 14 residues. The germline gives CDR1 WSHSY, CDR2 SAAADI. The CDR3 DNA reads TGCGCCACCCTCCGGGCGGGCGAGTACAATGAGCAGTTCTTC. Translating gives CATLRAGEYNEQFF.

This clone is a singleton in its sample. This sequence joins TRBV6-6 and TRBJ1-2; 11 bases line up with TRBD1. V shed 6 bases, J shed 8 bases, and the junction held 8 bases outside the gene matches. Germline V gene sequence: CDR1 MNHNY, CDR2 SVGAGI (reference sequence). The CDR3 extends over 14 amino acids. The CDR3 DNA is TGTGCCAGCAGCTCCGGGACAGGGGGTTGGGGCTACACCTTC. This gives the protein CASSSGTGGWGYTF.

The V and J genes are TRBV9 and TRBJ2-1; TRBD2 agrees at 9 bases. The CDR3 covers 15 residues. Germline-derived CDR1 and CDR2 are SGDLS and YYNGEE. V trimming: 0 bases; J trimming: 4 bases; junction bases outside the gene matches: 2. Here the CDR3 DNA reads TGTGCCAGCAGCGTAGGGCGGGGGGGATACAATGAGCAGTTCTTC. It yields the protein CASSVGRGGYNEQFF.

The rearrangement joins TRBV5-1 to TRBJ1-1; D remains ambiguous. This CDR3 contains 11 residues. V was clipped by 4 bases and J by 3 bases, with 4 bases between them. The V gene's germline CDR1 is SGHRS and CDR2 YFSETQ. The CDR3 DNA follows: TGCGCCAGCAGCCTCGACACTGAAGCTTTCTTT. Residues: CASSLDTEAFF.

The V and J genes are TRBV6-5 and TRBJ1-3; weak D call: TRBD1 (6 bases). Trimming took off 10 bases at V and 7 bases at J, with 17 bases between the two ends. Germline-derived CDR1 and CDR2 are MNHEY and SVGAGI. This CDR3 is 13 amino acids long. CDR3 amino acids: CATREGGTNTIYF. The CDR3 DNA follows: TGTGCCACCCGGGAGGGGGGTACCAACACCATATATTTT.

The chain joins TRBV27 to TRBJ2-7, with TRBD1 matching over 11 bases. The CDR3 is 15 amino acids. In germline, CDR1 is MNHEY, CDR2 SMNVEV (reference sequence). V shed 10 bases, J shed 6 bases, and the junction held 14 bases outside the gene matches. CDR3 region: CATEDRGRAIREQYF. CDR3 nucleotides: TGTGCCACAGAGGACAGGGGGCGAGCTATTCGCGAGCAGTACTTC.

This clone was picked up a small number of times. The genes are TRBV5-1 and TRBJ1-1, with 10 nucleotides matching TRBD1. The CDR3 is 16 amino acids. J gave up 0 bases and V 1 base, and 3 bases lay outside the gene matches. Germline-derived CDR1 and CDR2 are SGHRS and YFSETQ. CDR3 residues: CASSLRDRGLNTEAFF. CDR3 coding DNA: TGCGCCAGCAGCTTGAGGGACAGGGGCCTGAACACTGAAGCTTTCTTT.

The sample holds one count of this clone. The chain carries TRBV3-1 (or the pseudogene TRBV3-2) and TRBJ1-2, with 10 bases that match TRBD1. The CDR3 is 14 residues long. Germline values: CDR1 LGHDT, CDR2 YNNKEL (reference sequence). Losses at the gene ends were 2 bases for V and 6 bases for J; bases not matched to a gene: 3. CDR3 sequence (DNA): TGTGCCAGCAGCCAAAGGGACAGGGGTGATGGCTACACCTTC. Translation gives CASSQRDRGDGYTF.